The next 5 T cell receptor beta chains were all read from a single sample in a study of blood T cell repertoires in COVID-19. The method was immunoSEQ multiplex PCR; TCRdb's version includes in-frame clones alone and lacks a portion of them. Here the sample spans hundreds of thousands of clones, roughly 88% being singletons. Sequenced input: peripheral blood. These receptors came from a woman in her 50s with COVID-19, enrolled during active disease.

This rearrangement joins TRBV2 to TRBJ2-2, with a tentative D call TRBD2 (5 bases). The CDR3 covers 12 residues. The germline gives CDR1 SNHLY, CDR2 FYNNEI. With 7 bases removed from V and 8 bases from J, the gap between germline ends came to 11 bases. The CDR3 coding sequence is TGTGCCAGCACCCAACGGAGGGGGGAGCTGTTTTTT. It yields the protein CASTQRRGELFF. The whole variable domain, filled in from reference TRBV2 and TRBJ2-2, reads EPEVTQTPSHQVTQMGQEVILRCVPISNHLYFYWYRQILGQKVEFLVSFYNNEISEKSEIFDDQFSVERPDGSNFTLKIRSTKLEDSAMYFCASTQRRGELFFGEGSRLTVL.

This CDR3 reads CASNLGDTQYF. Here the CDR3 DNA reads TGTGCCAGCAACCTCGGGGATACGCAGTATTTT. The chain has TRBV25-1 and TRBJ2-3; D gene ambiguous. CDR1 and CDR2 from the germline V gene are MGHDK and SYGVNS. Trimming removed 7 bases from V and 6 bases from J, with 8 bases in between. The CDR3 has 11 residues.

This chain links TRBV18 with TRBJ1-2; no firm D call. The CDR3 contains 12 residues. The germline gives CDR1 KGHSH, CDR2 LQKENI. V was shortened by 4 bases and J by 7 bases, with 10 bases between the two germline ends. The CDR3 DNA sequence: TGTGCCAGCTCACTCGCGGAGGGTGGCTACACCTTC. As protein: CASSLAEGGYTF.

This chain connects TRBV12-5 to TRBJ1-1, with 10 bases aligning to TRBD1. Trimming removed 5 bases from V and 11 bases from J; junction bases left unmatched: 8. Germline V lookup: CDR1 LGHNT, CDR2 FRNRAP. The CDR3 is 13 residues long. DNA of the CDR3: TGTGCTAGTGGTCCCACCGGGACAGGGGACGCTTTCTTT. The encoded protein is CASGPTGTGDAFF. The whole variable domain, remainder taken from reference TRBV12-5 and TRBJ1-1, is DARVTQTPRHKVTEMGQEVTMRCQPILGHNTVFWYRQTMMQGLELLAYFRNRAPLDDSGMPKDRFSAEMPDATLATLKIQPSEPRDSAVYFCASGPTGTGDAFFGQGTRLTVV.

The genes are TRBV6-2 or TRBV6-3 and TRBJ1-2; D perhaps matches TRBD1 (5 bases). Germline V CDR1 and CDR2: MNHEY, SVGEGT. The CDR3 covers 16 residues. The V end was cut by 2 bases, the J end by 3 bases, with 16 bases between. CDR3 DNA: TGTGCCAGCAGTTACCCGAACCGGGTAGGGGACTATGGCTACACCTTC. It is translated as CASSYPNRVGDYGYTF.